A single sample is the source of the 23 T cell receptor beta chains below, sequenced in a study of T cell repertoires in cytomegalovirus infection. TCRdb independently ran MiXCR on the reads; one entry per CDR3 protein. The data contain about 150,000 distinct CDR3 sequences, over 15% of them seen just once; the ten biggest clones take up roughly a sixth. Material for sequencing was CD8+ T cells from PBMCs. Receptors were obtained from a human donor in good health (CMV status not recorded). Some clones in this sample may be carry-over from other donors' samples.

The chain links TRBV7-9 to TRBJ2-1; possible D gene TRBD1, 6 bases. The CDR3 length is 16 residues. CDR1 is SEHNR and CDR2 is FQNEAQ in the germline V gene (reference sequence). Trimming cost V 3 bases and J 0 bases, with 12 bases left between them. CDR3 in amino acids: CASSFRQASSYNEQFF. The CDR3 bases are TGTGCCAGCAGCTTCAGACAGGCTAGCTCCTACAATGAGCAGTTCTTC.

The chain links TRBV6-1 to TRBJ2-7; D perhaps matches TRBD1 (6 bases). V shed 4 bases and J shed 5 bases, with 15 bases lying between them. Germline loops: CDR1 MNHNS, CDR2 SASEGT. The CDR3 totals 14 residues. CDR3 residues: CASSVRGTLHEQYF. The DNA for the CDR3 is TGTGCCAGCAGTGTGAGGGGGACCCTCCACGAGCAGTACTTC.

This clonotype was counted only a few times. The genes are TRBV7-2 and TRBJ1-4; the D gene is possibly TRBD1 (6 bases). The germline V gene encodes CDR1 SGHTA and CDR2 FQGNSA. Trimming took off 5 bases at V and 7 bases at J, with 20 bases between the two ends. This CDR3 is 16 amino acids long. In nucleotides, the CDR3 is TGTGCCAGCAGCGCCGACAGGTCAGACACCCCTGAAAAACTGTTTTTT. Amino acid sequence: CASSADRSDTPEKLFF.

The chain combines TRBV11-2 with TRBJ2-5, with 12 bases identical to TRBD2. Trimming cost V 7 bases and J 5 bases; bases outside gene matches: 11. Germline V gives CDR1 SGHAT, CDR2 FQNNGV. CDR3 size: 16 residues. DNA for the CDR3: TGTGCCAGCACCGGAGGAAGGACTAGCGGGGTGGAGACCCAGTACTTC. It encodes CASTGGRTSGVETQYF. Full variable domain (rest looked up from reference TRBV11-2 and TRBJ2-5): EAGVAQSPRYKIIEKRQSVAFWCNPISGHATLYWYQQILGQGPKLLIQFQNNGVVDDSQLPKDRFSAERLKGVDSTLKIQPAKLEDSAVYLCASTGGRTSGVETQYFGPGTRLLVL.

The genes are TRBV7-6 and TRBJ2-7, with 14 positions matching TRBD2. The CDR3 has 16 amino acids. Germline CDR1 and CDR2: SGHVS and FNYEAQ. V shed 5 bases, J shed 1 base, and the junction held 4 bases outside the gene matches. DNA for the CDR3: TGTGCCAGCAGCCGGGGACTAGCGGGAGTATCCTACGAGCAGTACTTC. Translation gives CASSRGLAGVSYEQYF.

This chain joins TRBV12-3 or TRBV12-4 and TRBJ2-3; D may match TRBD1 or TRBD2 (6 bases each). Trimming removed 6 bases from V and 5 bases from J, with 24 bases in between. The CDR3 covers 17 residues. This CDR3 is CASRGSSRGASKDTQYF. The CDR3 DNA reads TGTGCCAGCAGGGGATCCTCAAGGGGGGCGTCTAAAGATACGCAGTATTTT.

This clonotype occurred a few times. The rearrangement links TRBV7-9 to TRBJ1-2; 9 positions match TRBD1. Germline-derived CDR1 and CDR2 are SEHNR and FQNEAQ (reference sequence). J was trimmed by 2 bases and V by 5 bases; bases with no gene match: 6. This CDR3 region has 15 residues. The DNA of the CDR3 is TGTGCCAGCAGCCCAAGGGACAGGGTCAACTATGGCTACACCTTC. Protein product: CASSPRDRVNYGYTF.

In this sample, this clonotype turned up a few times. The chain has TRBV19 and TRBJ2-1, with 12 bases that match TRBD2. The junction had 9 bases not matched to a gene; V was cut back by 5 bases and J by 10 bases. The CDR3 consists of 15 residues. Looked up from germline, CDR1 is LNHDA and CDR2 is SQIVND (reference sequence). CDR3 residues: CASSASSGGAAEQFF. CDR3 sequence (DNA): TGTGCCAGTAGTGCCTCTAGCGGGGGGGCGGCCGAGCAGTTCTTC.

The chain links TRBV6-2 or TRBV6-3 to TRBJ2-1; D may be TRBD1 (6 bases). With 6 bases removed from V and 6 bases from J, the gap between germline ends came to 9 bases. The CDR3 runs 12 residues. Germline V gives CDR1 MNHEY, CDR2 SVGEGT. CDR3 region: CASRKDSNEQFF. In DNA form, the CDR3 reads TGTGCCAGCAGAAAGGACAGCAATGAGCAGTTCTTC.

This clonotype was seen a handful of times. This sequence joins TRBV28 and TRBJ2-7, with D uncertain. Trimming took off 2 bases at V and 6 bases at J, with 8 bases between the two ends. CDR3 length equals 12 residues. Germline CDR1 is MDHEN and CDR2 is SYDVKM. The CDR3: CASSLVRAEQYF. DNA for the CDR3: TGTGCCAGCAGTTTAGTTAGGGCCGAGCAGTACTTC.

This chain joins TRBV7-2 and TRBJ1-1, with unresolved D. This CDR3 contains 12 residues. V was shortened by 7 bases and J by 1 base, with 7 bases between the two germline ends. Germline V gene sequence: CDR1 SGHTA, CDR2 FQGNSA. CDR3 region: CASKHGNTEAFF. CDR3 DNA sequence: TGTGCCAGCAAGCACGGGAACACTGAAGCTTTCTTT.

This chain links TRBV20-1 with TRBJ1-3; the D is unclear. Germline CDR1 and CDR2: DFQATT and SNEGSKA (reference sequence). The CDR3 is 12 residues long. V gave up 3 bases and J gave up 2 bases, with 5 bases separating them. The CDR3 bases are TGCAGTGCTAGTTCCCCTGGAAACACCATATATTTT. Residues: CSASSPGNTIYF.

This clonotype turned up a few times. The genes are TRBV4-2 and TRBJ2-3, with no clear D. Germline-derived CDR1 and CDR2 are LGHNA and YNFKEQ. This CDR3 has 15 residues. V was trimmed by 0 bases and J by 4 bases, leaving 11 bases between them. CDR3 sequence reads: CASSQESRTADTQYF. The CDR3 nucleotides are TGTGCCAGCAGCCAAGAGAGCAGAACCGCAGATACGCAGTATTTT.

CDR3 protein: CASSLWASGRNADTQYF. The CDR3 bases are TGTGCCAGCAGCTTGTGGGCTAGCGGGAGGAATGCAGATACGCAGTATTTT. The chain combines TRBV5-6 with TRBJ2-3; 11 positions match TRBD2. The CDR3 totals 17 residues. Germline V gives CDR1 SGHDT, CDR2 YYEEEE. V gave up 1 base and J gave up 4 bases; unmatched junction bases: 8.

The rearrangement uses TRBV10-3 and TRBJ2-1, with unresolved D. Germline lookup yields CDR1 ENHRY and CDR2 SYGVKD. Trimming removed 10 bases from V and 4 bases from J, with 17 bases in between. The CDR3 sequence is 14 residues long. CDR3 region: CATAPRTEYNEQFF. The CDR3 DNA reads as TGTGCCACGGCCCCTCGGACGGAGTACAATGAGCAGTTCTTC.

The chain joins TRBV7-8 to TRBJ2-1; D might be TRBD2 (5 bases). Per germline, CDR1 SGHVS and CDR2 FQNEAQ. The CDR3 is made up of 17 amino acids. The ends were cut back, 5 bases at V and 0 bases at J, with 17 bases in the middle. DNA for the CDR3: TGTGCCAGCAGCCCGCCCCCTGTGGGAGTCTCCTACAATGAGCAGTTCTTC. It specifies CASSPPPVGVSYNEQFF.

This clonotype has a handful of counts. V gene TRBV7-9 combines with J gene TRBJ1-3; D not certain. The CDR3 contains 18 residues. Germline V gene lookup returns CDR1 SEHNR and CDR2 FQNEAQ (reference sequence). V was cut by 2 bases and J by 0 bases, with 17 bases left in between. The CDR3 here is CASSLSSDPLGSGNTIYF. CDR3 nucleotides: TGTGCCAGCAGCTTATCATCTGACCCGCTTGGCTCTGGAAACACCATATATTTT.

This chain connects TRBV14 to TRBJ1-1; 9 nucleotides align to TRBD1. The CDR3 totals 15 residues. J was trimmed by 0 bases and V by 2 bases; bases with no gene match: 1. CDR1 and CDR2 (germline): SGHDN, FVKESK. Here the CDR3 DNA reads TGTGCCAGCAGCCAACGGACAGGGGTGAACACTGAAGCTTTCTTT. This sequence encodes CASSQRTGVNTEAFF.

The genes are TRBV28 and TRBJ2-5; 7 bases are a match to TRBD2. This CDR3 contains 14 residues. V lost 4 bases and J lost 5; bases outside the gene matches: 7. CDR1 and CDR2 (germline): MDHEN, SYDVKM. The CDR3 DNA reads TGTGCCAGCAGTTCCCTGCGGGAGAGGGAGACCCAGTACTTC. Translating it yields CASSSLRERETQYF.

This rearrangement joins TRBV11-2 to TRBJ2-5; possible D gene TRBD1, 6 bases. CDR3 length equals 14 residues. Trimming pared 5 bases from V and 3 bases from J, leaving 13 bases between. Germline-derived CDR1 and CDR2 are SGHAT and FQNNGV. Here the CDR3 DNA reads TGTGCCAGCAGCCCCGCAGGGGACGAAGAGACCCAGTACTTC. This gives the protein CASSPAGDEETQYF.

The V and J genes are TRBV27 and TRBJ2-3, with D perhaps matching TRBD2 (5 bases). The ends were cut back, 5 bases at V and 2 bases at J, with 11 bases in the middle. Germline-derived CDR1 and CDR2 are MNHEY and SMNVEV (reference sequence). CDR3 length equals 14 residues. The CDR3 protein is CASSQRGDTDTQYF. CDR3 DNA: TGTGCCAGCAGTCAACGGGGTGACACAGATACGCAGTATTTT.

This clonotype was recorded a few times. The chain joins TRBV29-1 to TRBJ1-2; no definite D call. Trimming took off 5 bases at V and 6 bases at J, with 19 bases between the two ends. The CDR3 spans 14 residues. Germline CDR1 is SQVTM and CDR2 is ANQGSEA. The CDR3 sequence is CSVQKRANRDGYTF. DNA for the CDR3: TGCAGCGTTCAGAAAAGGGCAAATCGGGATGGCTACACCTTC.

This clonotype was counted a few times. This chain links TRBV6-2 or TRBV6-3 with TRBJ1-1; unclear D gene. CDR3 size: 12 residues. Per germline, CDR1 MNHEY and CDR2 SVGEGT. V was shortened by 7 bases and J by 3 bases, with 9 bases between the two germline ends. DNA for the CDR3: TGTGCCAGCAATTTGGGGTACACTGAAGCTTTCTTT. Encoded protein: CASNLGYTEAFF.